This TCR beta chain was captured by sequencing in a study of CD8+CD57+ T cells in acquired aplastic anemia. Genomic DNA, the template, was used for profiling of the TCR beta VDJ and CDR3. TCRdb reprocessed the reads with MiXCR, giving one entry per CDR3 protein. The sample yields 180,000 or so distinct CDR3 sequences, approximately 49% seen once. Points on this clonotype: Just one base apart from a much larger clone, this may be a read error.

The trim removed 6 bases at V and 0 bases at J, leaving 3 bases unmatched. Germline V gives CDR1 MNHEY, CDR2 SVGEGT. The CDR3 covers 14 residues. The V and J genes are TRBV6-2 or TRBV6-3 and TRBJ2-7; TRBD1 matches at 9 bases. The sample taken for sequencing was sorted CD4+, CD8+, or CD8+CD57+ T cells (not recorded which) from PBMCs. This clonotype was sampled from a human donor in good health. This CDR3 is CASRPTGGSYEQYF. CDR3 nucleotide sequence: TGTGCCAGCAGACCGACAGGGGGCTCCTACGAGCAGTACTTC.